Shown below are 14 T cell receptor beta chains from a single sample sequenced in a study of regulatory T cells in long-lasting Graves disease. Time point reported: persistent/refractory GD, antithyroid drugs over 5 years with positive TRAb. Preparation of the TCR library used RNA extracted from PBMCs. Building of the TCR beta libraries involved iRepertoire HTBI primers and Arm-PCR of CDR3 regions. TCRdb itself ran the multiplex PCR reads through MiXCR, one entry per CDR3 protein. The table records about 470,000 distinct CDR3 sequences, 20% to 25% of them present only once. The sequences come from peripheral blood mononuclear cells (PBMCs), collected when the disease was refractory, from a patient treated with antithyroid drugs. These receptors all come from a female donor with Graves disease.

This clonotype was detected ten times or more. CDR3 sequence (DNA): TGTGCCAGCAGTTCGCTGACAGCCTATGGCTACACCTTC. This sequence encodes CASSSLTAYGYTF. The gene calls are TRBV28 and TRBJ1-2; TRBD1 is a possible D gene (5 bases). CDR3 length equals 13 residues. V dropped 4 bases and J dropped 4 bases, with 10 bases sitting between them. The germline V gene has CDR1 MDHEN and CDR2 SYDVKM.

This clonotype was detected ten times or more. J is TRBJ2-7 and V is TRBV6-1; TRBD2 agrees at 12 bases. The V gene's germline CDR1 is MNHNS and CDR2 SASEGT. This CDR3 comprises 15 residues. The trim removed 10 bases at V and 6 bases at J, leaving 13 bases unmatched. CDR3 nucleotide sequence: TGTGCCACCAGACTAGCGGGAGCTGAAGGCGGCGAGCAGTACTTC. It yields the protein CATRLAGAEGGEQYF.

The chain recombines TRBV9 with TRBJ1-5; D perhaps matches TRBD1 (5 bases). CDR3 length: 15 amino acids. Trimming removed 3 bases at V and 6 bases at J, with 16 bases between. CDR1 and CDR2 from the germline V gene are SGDLS and YYNGEE. The CDR3 here is CASSAEGREGQPQHF. The CDR3 coding sequence is TGTGCCAGCAGCGCCGAGGGCAGGGAGGGTCAGCCCCAGCATTTT.

This clonotype was picked up a small number of times. The J gene is TRBJ2-5, the V gene TRBV11-2; the D is unclear. Germline CDR1 SGHAT, CDR2 FQNNGV. The length of the CDR3 is 14 residues. V was cut by 1 base and J by 5 bases, with 11 bases left in between. CDR3 protein: CASSLVREVETQYF. In DNA form, the CDR3 reads TGTGCCAGCAGCTTAGTAAGAGAGGTGGAGACCCAGTACTTC.

This clonotype was observed a handful of times. The J gene is TRBJ2-7, the V gene TRBV20-1; 8 bases are shared with TRBD1. Germline V gene sequence: CDR1 DFQATT, CDR2 SNEGSKA (reference sequence). J lost 1 base, V lost 6 bases, and 5 bases had no gene match. The CDR3 length is 13 residues. The CDR3 protein is CSATGQGSYEQYF. Written as DNA, the CDR3 is TGCAGTGCCACTGGACAGGGATCCTACGAGCAGTACTTC.

V is TRBV29-1 and J is TRBJ2-2, with D perhaps assigned TRBD1 or TRBD2 (5 bases each). This CDR3 is built from 15 residues. Germline V CDR1 and CDR2: SQVTM, ANQGSEA. V gave up 4 bases and J gave up 0 bases, with 12 bases separating them. In DNA form, the CDR3 reads TGCAGCGTTGCCAGGGACGGCGCGAACACCGGGGAGCTGTTTTTT. The encoded protein is CSVARDGANTGELFF.

Ten or more counts support this clonotype. The rearrangement uses TRBV11-2 and TRBJ1-5, with D maybe TRBD1 (5 bases). This CDR3 has 13 amino acids. Trimming shortened V by 3 bases and J by 7 bases, and 10 bases separated the two germline ends. Germline V gene data show CDR1 as SGHAT and CDR2 as FQNNGV. CDR3 sequence reads: CASSLGLRQPQHF. The CDR3 nucleotides are TGTGCCAGCAGCTTGGGGCTTAGGCAGCCCCAGCATTTT.

This clonotype has ten or more counts. The chain uses TRBV27 and TRBJ2-2, with 8 bases aligning to TRBD2. The CDR3 totals 15 residues. CDR1 and CDR2 (germline): MNHEY, SMNVEV (reference sequence). Trimming removed 1 base from V and 4 bases from J; junction bases left unmatched: 2. The CDR3 is CASSLFLAGTGELFF. The CDR3 DNA follows: TGTGCCAGCAGTTTATTCCTAGCGGGCACCGGGGAGCTGTTTTTT.

The gene calls are TRBV7-2 and TRBJ2-7, with 15 bases that match TRBD2. V lost 5 bases and J lost 7; bases outside the gene matches: 6. This CDR3 comprises 15 residues. Germline lookup yields CDR1 SGHTA and CDR2 FQGNSA. This chain's CDR3 is CASSGLAGGPEEQYF. The DNA of the CDR3 is TGTGCCAGCAGCGGACTAGCGGGAGGGCCAGAAGAGCAGTACTTC. The full variable domain, completed using reference TRBV7-2 and TRBJ2-7, is GAGVSQSPSNKVTEKGKDVELRCDPISGHTALYWYRQSLGQGLEFLIYFQGNSAPDKSGLPSDRFSAERTGGSVSTLTIQRTQQEDSAVYLCASSGLAGGPEEQYFGPGTRLTVT.

This clonotype came up many times. The V and J genes are TRBV7-8 and TRBJ2-2; unclear D gene. The V end lost 1 base, the J end lost 2 bases, and 8 bases lay between the germline ends. The germline gives CDR1 SGHVS, CDR2 FQNEAQ. This CDR3 has 15 amino acids. Written as DNA, the CDR3 is TGTGCCAGCAGCTTAGGGCGGCTAAACACCGGGGAGCTGTTTTTT. It codes for CASSLGRLNTGELFF.

The V and J genes are TRBV29-1 and TRBJ2-5, with D unclear. Germline V CDR1 and CDR2: SQVTM, ANQGSEA. CDR3 length: 16 amino acids. V lost 6 bases and J 1 base, leaving 21 bases between the germline ends. CDR3 sequence (DNA): TGCAGCGTCCTTCGGACCTCCCCGCCCCGCCAAGAGACCCAGTACTTC. As protein: CSVLRTSPPRQETQYF.

This chain connects TRBV24-1 to TRBJ2-3; maybe TRBD2 (6 bases). Deletions cut 7 bases from V and 1 base from J, with 14 bases between. Looked up from germline, CDR1 is KGHDR and CDR2 is SFDVKD. This CDR3 comprises 15 residues. CDR3 residues: CATSAGPPRTDTQYF. The CDR3 coding sequence is TGTGCCACCAGCGCGGGACCCCCGCGCACAGATACGCAGTATTTT.

This clonotype appeared a single time. A much larger clone sits a single nucleotide away, making a read error possible. The V call is TRBV6-1, the J call TRBJ2-7; 8 bases map to TRBD2. The junction had 4 bases not matched to a gene; V was cut back by 6 bases and J by 0 bases. CDR1 is MNHNS and CDR2 is SASEGT in the germline V gene. CDR3 length: 14 amino acids. The CDR3 bases are TGTGCCAGCAGGAATAGCGGGGCCTCCTACGAGCAGTACTTC. Translated, it gives CASRNSGASYEQYF.

V is TRBV14 and J is TRBJ2-3, with D tentatively TRBD1 or TRBD2 (5 bases each). Germline V gene data show CDR1 as SGHDN and CDR2 as FVKESK. Trimming pared 0 bases from V and 7 bases from J, leaving 17 bases between. This CDR3 spans 16 amino acids. CDR3 DNA: TGTGCCAGCAGCCAAGATTTGGGGGTAGCGATGCATACGCAGTATTTT. It specifies CASSQDLGVAMHTQYF.